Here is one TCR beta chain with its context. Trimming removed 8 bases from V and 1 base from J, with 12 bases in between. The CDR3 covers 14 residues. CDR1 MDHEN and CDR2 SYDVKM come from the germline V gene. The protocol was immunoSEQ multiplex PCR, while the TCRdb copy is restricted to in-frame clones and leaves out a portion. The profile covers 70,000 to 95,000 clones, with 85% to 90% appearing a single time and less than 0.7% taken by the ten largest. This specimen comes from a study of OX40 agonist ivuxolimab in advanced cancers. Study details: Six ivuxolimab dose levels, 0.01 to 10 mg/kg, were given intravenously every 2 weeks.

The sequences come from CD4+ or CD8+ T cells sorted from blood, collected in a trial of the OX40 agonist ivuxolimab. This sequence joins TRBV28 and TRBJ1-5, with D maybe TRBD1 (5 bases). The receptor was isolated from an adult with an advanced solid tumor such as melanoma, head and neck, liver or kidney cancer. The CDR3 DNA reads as TGTGCCAGCGGAGATCGGGACAGCAATCAGCCCCAGCATTTT. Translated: CASGDRDSNQPQHF.